The rows below give T cell receptor beta chains drawn from one sample of a study of cytomegalovirus exposure and HLA in healthy donors. Generated by immunoSEQ multiplex PCR, the TCRdb table keeps only in-frame clones and is missing some. The table lists fewer than 200,000 clones, roughly 80% of them singletons, with approximately 13% in the top ten. Sequenced material: PBMCs. These receptors came from a woman in her 50s in good health and CMV-seronegative. CDR3s include the opening cysteine and the closing phenylalanine or tryptophan. Each record gives: V gene, D gene, J gene, clone size, CDR3 DNA, CDR3 protein. D genes are given only for firm matches. Some rows mark clone size as missing; the rest say once, few, many or name a class of expanded clone.

v_call: TRBV5-1; d_call: TRBD2; j_call: TRBJ2-7; clone_size: once; cdr3_nt: TGCGCCAGCAGCTTGGAACTAGCGGGAGGCTACGAGCAGTACTTC; cdr3_aa: CASSLELAGGYEQYF
v_call: TRBV6-5; d_call: NA; j_call: TRBJ2-7; clone_size: NA; cdr3_nt: TGTGCCAGCAGTTACCGACAGTCTTACGAGCAGTACTTC; cdr3_aa: CASSYRQSYEQYF
v_call: TRBV19; d_call: NA; j_call: TRBJ1-4; clone_size: few; cdr3_nt: TGTGCCAGTAGTATTAGGGGCGCTAATGAAAAACTGTTTTTT; cdr3_aa: CASSIRGANEKLFF
v_call: TRBV28; d_call: NA; j_call: TRBJ2-7; clone_size: NA; cdr3_nt: TGTGCCAGCAGCCCTCCCGGGACTCCCTCCTACGAGCAGTACTTC; cdr3_aa: CASSPPGTPSYEQYF
v_call: TRBV7-9; d_call: NA; j_call: TRBJ1-5; clone_size: NA; cdr3_nt: TGTTCCAGCAGCTTAAAAGGGGATCAGCCCCAGCATTTT; cdr3_aa: CSSSLKGDQPQHF
v_call: TRBV28; d_call: TRBD1; j_call: TRBJ2-7; clone_size: NA; cdr3_nt: TGTGCCAGCAGTTTGCACCGGGACAGGTCCTCCTACGAGCAGTACTTC; cdr3_aa: CASSLHRDRSSYEQYF
v_call: TRBV7-9; d_call: TRBD1; j_call: TRBJ2-7; clone_size: NA; cdr3_nt: TGTGCCAGCAGCCCCAAGTTGGGACAGGGCACCGAGCAGTACTTC; cdr3_aa: CASSPKLGQGTEQYF
v_call: TRBV5-8; d_call: TRBD2; j_call: TRBJ2-3; clone_size: NA; cdr3_nt: TGTGCCAGCAGCTTGGGAACCGGGACTAAGGGCACAGATACGCAGTATTTT; cdr3_aa: CASSLGTGTKGTDTQYF
v_call: TRBV4-2; d_call: TRBD2; j_call: TRBJ2-1; clone_size: NA; cdr3_nt: TGTGCCAGCAGCCAAGCACTACTAGCGGGAGAATTATACTACAATGAGCAGTTCTTC; cdr3_aa: CASSQALLAGELYYNEQFF
v_call: TRBV7-9; d_call: NA; j_call: TRBJ2-1; clone_size: NA; cdr3_nt: TGTGCCAGCAGCTTGTTGATAGCAGACAATGAGCAGTTCTTC; cdr3_aa: CASSLLIADNEQFF
v_call: TRBV19; d_call: NA; j_call: TRBJ1-3; clone_size: NA; cdr3_nt: TGTGCCAGTACTGACAGGTACTCTGGAAACACCATATATTTT; cdr3_aa: CASTDRYSGNTIYF
v_call: TRBV29-1; d_call: NA; j_call: TRBJ2-7; clone_size: NA; cdr3_nt: TGCAGCGTTGAATCGAAGGGCGGGGCTGGCGGCGAGCAGTACTTC; cdr3_aa: CSVESKGGAGGEQYF
v_call: TRBV19; d_call: NA; j_call: TRBJ1-1; clone_size: NA; cdr3_nt: TGTGCCAGTAGGGCGGGCCCCTTGAACACTGAAGCTTTCTTT; cdr3_aa: CASRAGPLNTEAFF
v_call: TRBV13; d_call: TRBD1; j_call: TRBJ1-1; clone_size: NA; cdr3_nt: TGTGCCAGCAGCCAAGCAGGGGGCTACACTGAAGCTTTCTTT; cdr3_aa: CASSQAGGYTEAFF